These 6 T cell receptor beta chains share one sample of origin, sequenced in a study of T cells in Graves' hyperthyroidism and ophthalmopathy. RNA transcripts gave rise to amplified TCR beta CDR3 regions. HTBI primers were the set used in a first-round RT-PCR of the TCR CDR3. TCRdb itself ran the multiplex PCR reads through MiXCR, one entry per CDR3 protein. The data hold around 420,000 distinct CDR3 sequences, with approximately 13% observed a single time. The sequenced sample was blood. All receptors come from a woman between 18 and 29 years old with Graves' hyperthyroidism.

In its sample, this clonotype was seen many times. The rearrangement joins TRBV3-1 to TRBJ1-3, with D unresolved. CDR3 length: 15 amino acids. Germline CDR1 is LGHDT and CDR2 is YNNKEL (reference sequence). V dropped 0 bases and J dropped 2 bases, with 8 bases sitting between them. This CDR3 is CASSQERLTGNTIYF. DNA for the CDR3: TGTGCCAGCAGCCAAGAGCGGCTTACTGGAAACACCATATATTTT.

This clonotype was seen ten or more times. CDR3 amino acids: CASSLDIRTEAFF. The CDR3 nucleotides read TGCGCCAGCAGCTTGGACATCCGGACTGAAGCTTTCTTT. The chain carries TRBV5-1 and TRBJ1-1; no definite D call. V was cut by 0 bases and J by 5 bases, with 8 bases left in between. This CDR3 region has 13 residues. The germline gives CDR1 SGHRS, CDR2 YFSETQ.

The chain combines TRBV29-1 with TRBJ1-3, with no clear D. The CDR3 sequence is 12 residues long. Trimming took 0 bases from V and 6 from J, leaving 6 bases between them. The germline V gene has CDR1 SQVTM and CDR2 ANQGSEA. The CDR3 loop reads CSVEDRENTIYF. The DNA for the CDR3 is TGCAGCGTTGAAGATCGGGAAAACACCATATATTTT.

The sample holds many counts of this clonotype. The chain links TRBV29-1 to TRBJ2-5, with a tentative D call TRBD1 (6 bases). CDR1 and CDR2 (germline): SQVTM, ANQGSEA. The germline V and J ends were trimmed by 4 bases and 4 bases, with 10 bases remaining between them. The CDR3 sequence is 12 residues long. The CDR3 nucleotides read TGCAGCGTTGTGACAGGACGAGAGACCCAGTACTTC. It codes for CSVVTGRETQYF.

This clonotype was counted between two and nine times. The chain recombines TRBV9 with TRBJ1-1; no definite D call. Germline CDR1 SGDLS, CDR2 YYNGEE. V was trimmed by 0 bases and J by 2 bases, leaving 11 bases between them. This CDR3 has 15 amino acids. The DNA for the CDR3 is TGTGCCAGCAGCGTAGCGTCGGGAGATAACACTGAAGCTTTCTTT. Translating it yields CASSVASGDNTEAFF.

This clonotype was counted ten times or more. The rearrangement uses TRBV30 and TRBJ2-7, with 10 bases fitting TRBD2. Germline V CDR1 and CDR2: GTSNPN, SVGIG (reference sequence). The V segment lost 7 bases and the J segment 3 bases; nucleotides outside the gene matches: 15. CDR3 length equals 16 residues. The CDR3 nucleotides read TGTGCCTCCAGACACGAGCGGGAGGGCCTTTGCTACGAGCAGTACTTC. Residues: CASRHEREGLCYEQYF.